The 17 T cell receptor beta chains below were found in one sample sequenced in a study of blood T cell repertoires in COVID-19. Libraries were prepared by immunoSEQ multiplex PCR; TCRdb keeps only in-frame clonotypes and omits some of them. The table records 250,000 to 300,000 clones, roughly 90% of them present only once. Sequencing was carried out using peripheral blood. The receptors were sampled from a woman aged 25-40 years with COVID-19, enrolled during active disease.

V and J are TRBV7-2 and TRBJ2-1; no clear D. CDR1 is SGHTA and CDR2 is FQGNSA in the germline V gene. Trimming took 0 bases from V and 6 from J, leaving 6 bases between them. This CDR3 is built from 13 residues. CDR3 residues: CASSLARFNEQFF. The CDR3 coding sequence is TGTGCCAGCAGCTTAGCGCGCTTCAATGAGCAGTTCTTC.

The chain uses TRBV7-9 and TRBJ1-1, with D maybe TRBD1 (5 bases). V was cut by 2 bases and J by 9 bases, with 10 bases left in between. CDR1 and CDR2 from the germline V gene are SEHNR and FQNEAQ (reference sequence). The CDR3 covers 12 residues. CDR3 sequence (DNA): TGTGCCAGCAGCTTATTTCGGGGGAAAGCTTTCTTT. As protein: CASSLFRGKAFF.

This rearrangement joins TRBV9 to TRBJ2-5, with D perhaps matching TRBD1 (5 bases). Trimming pared 0 bases from V and 5 bases from J, leaving 14 bases between. This CDR3 comprises 15 residues. Germline assignment: CDR1 SGDLS and CDR2 YYNGEE. The CDR3 loop is CASSVGGRDGETQYF. CDR3 DNA: TGTGCCAGCAGCGTAGGGGGCAGGGATGGGGAGACCCAGTACTTC.

This clone was observed a handful of times. J is TRBJ2-1 and V is TRBV5-8; 7 bases map to TRBD2. Germline CDR1 and CDR2: SGHTS and YDEGEE. After removal of 4 bases from V and 4 bases from J, the junction contained 2 bases not matched to a gene. The CDR3 contains 13 residues. The CDR3 DNA follows: TGTGCCAGCAGCCGGACTAGTTACAATGAGCAGTTCTTC. It translates to CASSRTSYNEQFF.

The count of this clone is one. The chain joins TRBV28 to TRBJ2-7; possibly TRBD2 for D (6 bases). V was cut by 5 bases and J by 1 base, with 12 bases left in between. CDR1 is MDHEN, CDR2 SYDVKM, per germline. This CDR3 comprises 14 residues. DNA for the CDR3: TGTGCCAGCAGTCCGTTGCGGGATTCCTACGAGCAGTACTTC. Amino acids: CASSPLRDSYEQYF.

The rearrangement joins TRBV16 to TRBJ1-1, with D possibly matching TRBD1 (5 bases). This CDR3 comprises 15 residues. CDR1 and CDR2 from the germline V gene are KGHSY and FQNENV. Trimming took off 0 bases at V and 6 bases at J, with 14 bases between the two ends. The CDR3 loop reads CASSQSWQGSSEAFF. Written as DNA, the CDR3 is TGTGCCAGCAGCCAATCGTGGCAGGGAAGTTCTGAAGCTTTCTTT. The full variable domain, its missing parts supplied by reference TRBV16 and TRBJ1-1, is GEEVAQTPKHLVRGEGQKAKLYCAPIKGHSYVFWYQQVLKNEFKFLISFQNENVFDETGMPKERFSAKCLPNSPCSLEIQATKLEDSAVYFCASSQSWQGSSEAFFGQGTRLTVV.

This chain links TRBV13 with TRBJ2-5, with 8 bases matching TRBD1. J lost 5 bases, V lost 5 bases, and 13 bases had no gene match. Germline values: CDR1 PRHDT, CDR2 FYEKMQ (reference sequence). This CDR3 region has 16 residues. This chain's CDR3 is CASSLGSGQGAETQYF. The CDR3 nucleotides are TGTGCCAGCAGCCTTGGGTCAGGACAGGGCGCGGAGACCCAGTACTTC.

The chain employs TRBV5-1 and TRBJ1-3; D remains ambiguous. The germline V and J ends were trimmed by 0 bases and 0 bases, with 10 bases remaining between them. This CDR3 comprises 16 residues. In germline, CDR1 is SGHRS, CDR2 YFSETQ. The CDR3 DNA reads TGCGCCAGCAGCTTGGCTGGGCGAGACTCTGGAAACACCATATATTTT. Translation: CASSLAGRDSGNTIYF.

The gene calls are TRBV2 and TRBJ2-3; D might be TRBD2 (5 bases). The CDR3 length is 14 residues. Per the germline V gene, CDR1 is SNHLY and CDR2 is FYNNEI. V was pared by 10 bases and J by 0 bases, with 14 bases between. The CDR3 DNA reads as TGTGCCATCAAGAGCGGAATTAGCACAGATACGCAGTATTTT. This encodes CAIKSGISTDTQYF.

This rearrangement joins TRBV9 to TRBJ2-7; TRBD1 matches at 10 bases. This CDR3 has 13 amino acids. Germline loops: CDR1 SGDLS, CDR2 YYNGEE. The V gene end was trimmed by 6 bases and the J gene end by 4 bases; junction bases not matched to a gene: 4. The CDR3 reads CASIRTGGYEQYF. For the CDR3, the DNA is TGTGCCAGCATCCGGACAGGGGGTTACGAGCAGTACTTC.

This sequence joins TRBV5-1 and TRBJ2-3; 11 nucleotides align to TRBD2. Looked up from germline, CDR1 is SGHRS and CDR2 is YFSETQ. V trimming: 6 bases; J trimming: 0 bases; junction bases outside the gene matches: 12. The CDR3 sequence is 18 residues long. The CDR3 nucleotides are TGCGCCAGCAAAGTTGAACCGGGACTAGCGGCTAGCACAGATACGCAGTATTTT. Translated: CASKVEPGLAASTDTQYF.

The chain employs TRBV6-5 and TRBJ2-7; D uncertain. Looked up from germline, CDR1 is MNHEY and CDR2 is SVGAGI. Trimming removed 2 bases from V and 7 bases from J, with 12 bases in between. This CDR3 comprises 13 residues. The CDR3 sequence: CASSYAPSLEQYF. The CDR3 DNA reads TGTGCCAGCAGTTACGCGCCATCCTTGGAGCAGTACTTC.

The rearrangement uses TRBV30 and TRBJ1-3, with 8 bases that match TRBD1. CDR1 GTSNPN and CDR2 SVGIG come from the germline V gene (reference sequence). The CDR3 runs to 14 residues. The V gene end was trimmed by 3 bases and the J gene end by 4 bases; junction bases not matched to a gene: 5. The CDR3 loop reads CAWRLTGAGNTIYF. For the CDR3, the DNA is TGTGCCTGGAGGCTGACAGGGGCGGGAAACACCATATATTTT.

This clone has just one count. The gene calls are TRBV5-4 and TRBJ2-3; 9 positions agree with TRBD2. Germline CDR1 SGHNT, CDR2 YYREEE (reference sequence). After removal of 6 bases from V and 4 bases from J, the junction contained 9 bases not matched to a gene. This CDR3 has 15 residues. The CDR3 region has the DNA TGTGCCAGCAACCATCGAGGCGGGAGGGCAGATACGCAGTATTTT. Its protein is CASNHRGGRADTQYF.

The chain uses TRBV7-9 and TRBJ2-3; 7 bases match TRBD1. Trimming at V came to 5 bases and at J to 2 bases, leaving 7 bases not matched to a gene. The CDR3 is 15 residues long. CDR1 SEHNR and CDR2 FQNEAQ come from the germline V gene (reference sequence). CDR3: CASSKQGLHTDTQYF. CDR3 sequence (DNA): TGTGCCAGCAGCAAACAGGGGCTCCACACAGATACGCAGTATTTT. Full variable domain (missing parts from reference TRBV7-9 and TRBJ2-3): DTGVSQNPRHKITKRGQNVTFRCDPISEHNRLYWYRQTLGQGPEFLTYFQNEAQLEKSRLLSDRFSAERPKGSFSTLEIQRTEQGDSAMYLCASSKQGLHTDTQYFGPGTRLTVL.

V and J are TRBV18 and TRBJ1-1; D unclear. V lost 0 bases, J lost 6 bases, and 8 bases lay in between. There are 13 residues in the CDR3. Germline V lookup: CDR1 KGHSH, CDR2 LQKENI. The CDR3 here is CASSPPDNSEAFF. In nucleotides, the CDR3 is TGTGCCAGCTCACCACCCGACAACTCTGAAGCTTTCTTT.

The CDR3 DNA is TGTGCCAGCAGTTTGGGCGGGAGTCCCGCCCTCGAGCAGTACTTC. Protein: CASSLGGSPALEQYF. V gene TRBV28 combines with J gene TRBJ2-7, with 7 nucleotides matching TRBD2. The junction had 11 bases not matched to a gene; V was cut back by 3 bases and J by 6 bases. The CDR3 has 15 amino acids. Per the germline V gene, CDR1 is MDHEN and CDR2 is SYDVKM.